The entry below describes one T cell receptor (beta chain). The data derive from a study of blood T cell repertoires in COVID-19. Clinical histories supplied by participants themselves formed the basis of cohort assignment. As processed by the authors: The assay estimated nucleated cells by amplifying reference gene primers. The protocol was immunoSEQ multiplex PCR, while the TCRdb copy is restricted to in-frame clones and leaves out a portion. V, J and clone size reflect that table, while D and trimming were determined from the DNA. In the table there are almost 250,000 clones, around 89% of which are singletons. The ends were cut back, 5 bases at V and 7 bases at J, with 18 bases in the middle. This CDR3 has 14 amino acids. The germline CDR1 and CDR2 sequences are SGHNT and YENEEA.

This sequence joins TRBV11-3 and TRBJ2-7, with D maybe TRBD1 (5 bases). The source of this sequence is a woman in her twenties or thirties who had recovered from COVID-19. The sequenced sample consisted of PBMCs or T cells enriched from blood (not recorded which). CDR3 region: CASSHRKAPPEQYF. In DNA form, the CDR3 reads TGTGCCAGCAGCCACAGGAAGGCACCTCCAGAGCAGTACTTC. Variable domain in full (rest from reference TRBV11-3 and TRBJ2-7): EAGVVQSPRYKIIEKKQPVAFWCNPISGHNTLYWYLQNLGQGPELLIRYENEEAVDDSQLPKDRFSAERLKGVDSTLKIQPAELGDSAVYLCASSHRKAPPEQYFGPGTRLTVT.